This TCR beta chain was obtained from a study of cytomegalovirus exposure and HLA in healthy donors (dated by TCRdb to the late 2010s). Study-wide context: According to an earlier analysis of several hundred of the donors, 150 million to 200 million T cells yielded over 90 million unique TCR beta sequences and 250 to 350 Gb of sequence data. Donor age, sex, ethnicity and CMV serostatus were compiled alongside the repertoire data. Approximately 330 gigabases of sequencing data and 75 million to 85 million unique TCR sequences made up an early release that covered over 550 HLA-typed donors. Rather than drawing on any new phenotypic data, the later analysis identified candidate immune exposures from TCR beta sequences and the way those sequences occurred across donors. A later genetic analysis took genome-wide SNP genotypes for about 60% of the roughly 670 donors and used that subset as a discovery cohort. Using immunosequencing, the study profiled T cell repertoires from 550 to 750 subjects and related those repertoires to cytomegalovirus serostatus. Among 398 genotyped donors of the cohort, an average of around 250,000 unique TCR beta nucleotide sequences was sequenced per donor, of which approximately 18% were non-productive. Along with the roughly 700-subject first cohort, a separate validation cohort of 120 different subjects was used. HLA typing included class I and class II loci at four-digit resolution. The number of typed donors differed by locus: roughly 620-640 for A, B, C, DRB1 and DQB1; about 520 for DQA1; over 600 for DPA1; and about 470 for DPB1. Among the approximately 400 genotyped donors, 81% belonged to the genetic ancestry cluster associated with self-reported Caucasian donors. All discovery cohort repertoires had been generated on a single sequencing platform. In an earlier analysis of 550 to 700 of the donors, high-throughput TCR beta sequencing was used to judge whether each TCR beta V gene segment behaved as functional or pseudogenic. In a later analysis, previously published TCR beta repertoires from 600 to 850 donors were re-analyzed and high-resolution HLA genotyping was added so that TCR occurrence patterns could be studied. The study aimed to test whether cataloging public T cell receptors could reveal signatures of past pathogen exposure. About five DR-DQ haplotypes were treated as single units for association and clustering because of strong linkage in the cohort. The study combined high-throughput TCR immunosequencing, statistical association of individual TCRs with disease status, and machine learning to predict cytomegalovirus infection status. Study-wide conclusions, independent of this receptor: Because HLA typing was unavailable for some donors at each locus, only the typed subset was used in association tests. A total of 164 TCR beta chains were listed by the study as associated with cytomegalovirus. A cluster of highly shared sequence variants was judged likely to represent a technical artifact of the sequencing pipeline. Across donors, most TCR sequences were observed very rarely, whereas some public TCRs were present in many individuals. Correlated functional status among segregating V segments might be attributable to linkage disequilibrium, but an unknown experimental factor could not be ruled out. In an earlier analysis of roughly 500 of the donors, most TCR beta V segments appeared in productive rearrangements about 87% or about 30% of the time, broadly matching IMGT annotations. The earlier analysis of fewer than 750 of the donors excluded seventeen rarely observed V segments, including chromosome 9 orphons, because counts were too low. A further reported finding was that TCR beta sequences accurately predicted the HLA-A and HLA-B alleles for most subjects in the first cohort. According to a later genetic analysis, donors in an Asian-associated ancestry cluster had fewer N-insertions in productive TCRs than the roughly 700-donor mean. A later analysis found that TCR association rates varied across HLA loci, with DRB1 alleles showing the most associated TCRs and HLA-C alleles the fewest. In vitro tests confirmed that three of the cytomegalovirus-associated TCR beta chains recognize cytomegalovirus antigens. This cohort had only TCR beta chains sequenced, and the lack of alpha or paired-chain data limited which features could be detected. When HLA alleles, especially DR and DQ, strongly co-occurred, attributing TCR associations to individual alleles was difficult. Because the 87-base-pair reads could not distinguish some IMGT-functional V segments, including TRBV6-2 and TRBV6-3, those segments were excluded. In a later analysis, most CMV-associated TCR beta chains were found to appear HLA-restricted, with HLA associations seemingly driven largely by CMV exposure. The classifier was reported to diagnose cytomegalovirus status with high specificity and sensitivity in both the original and validation cohorts. According to the authors, the approach could potentially be generalized to other disease states and immunological phenotypes. Specific HLA alleles were associated with 18,000 or so TCR beta sequences at a false discovery rate of 0.05 in a later analysis. Sequencing depth was assumed to be roughly uniform across donors in the presence/absence analyses, though that assumption may not hold. Several of the top co-occurrence clusters appeared to be linked to parvovirus B19, influenza, CMV and Epstein-Barr virus, according to a later analysis. V-gene and J-gene trimming of TCR beta chains was associated with a missense DCLRE1C variant in a later genetic analysis, and the association was replicated in an independent cohort. CMV serostatus was the only immune exposure information available for the cohort. A later analysis found that HLA-associated TCR beta chains were more clonally expanded and had lower generation probabilities than equally common non-associated chains.

The library was built by means of the immunoSEQ multiplex PCR assay. For the multiplex PCR, a mixture combining 60 forward primers for TCR Vbeta segments and 13 reverse primers for TCR Jbeta segments was used. Amplification of the CDR3 region of rearranged TCR beta genes was performed with a multiplex PCR assay on genomic DNA. The Illumina HiSeq System was used to sequence the amplified TCR beta libraries as 87-base-pair reads. The original pipeline was this. A later analysis counted approximately 84 million unique TCR beta chains across the 550 to 700 repertoires, and roughly 11 million of these chains were shared by at least two donors. A nearest-neighbor algorithm error-corrected the raw reads and collapsed the reads into unique sequences, merging closely related sequences to remove PCR and sequencing errors. Alignment of CDR3 sequences to IMGT reference sequences was used to assign V, D and J gene segments. For a sequence to be retained, a match of at least six nucleotides was required to both a V gene segment and a J gene segment. A rearrangement was called productive if the CDR3 had no stop codons and remained in frame with V and J, and every other rearrangement was called non-productive. CDR3 was defined by IMGT convention, running from the second conserved V-encoded cysteine to the conserved J-encoded phenylalanine. The earlier analysis of more than 450 of the donors excluded sequences that lacked an unambiguous match to a single V gene segment. In an earlier analysis of 587 of the donors, a V segment was called functional when productive rearrangements were above 56.7%, and segregating when the standard deviation between donors exceeded 5%. To diagnose cytomegalovirus status from the catalog of TCR beta chain sequences, a statistical classification framework was built. In a later analysis, V and J genes were assigned by comparing TCR nucleotide sequences against IMGT/GENE-DB human TR gene sequences. Using the TCRdist pipeline, a later analysis assigned CDR3 sequences along with most-parsimonious VDJ recombination scenarios. In a later analysis, every TCR beta chain was defined by the combination of its CDR3 amino acid sequence and its V-gene family, and reads without a unique V-gene family were dropped. As a way to deal with suspected cross-contamination and a sequencing artifact, a later analysis dropped hundreds of nucleotide sequences that were highly shared and had low generation probability. In a later analysis, a clonal expansion index was calculated for each public chain from normalized within-repertoire ranks of inferred template counts. Generation probabilities in a later analysis came from a VDJ recombination model fitted to out-of-frame rearrangements, and those results were checked against IGoR. A later analysis scored TCR-TCR, TCR-HLA and TCR-CMV co-occurrence with hypergeometric tests, applying a repertoire-size bias correction to TCR pairs. In a later analysis, false discovery rates were estimated by permuting HLA or CMV assignments 20 times. A later analysis grouped co-occurring TCRs with DBSCAN, adding TCRdist sequence similarity when clustering within HLA-allele-positive subsets. Repertoires with fewer than 30,000 or more than 120,000 public chains, plus five repertoires with anomalous nucleotide sharing, were excluded from co-occurrence clustering. TCRdb took this table from immuneACCESS and kept in-frame rearrangements with V and J called. Such tables lack part of the clones; where checked against another copy, unresolved V genes explain under half of the gap, and the rest is unexplained. That table furnishes V, J and clone size, whereas the DNA furnished D and trimming. This sample has under 170,000 clones in its table, and approximately 60% of those were observed once. 5.5% to 9% of the sample is in the top ten clones.

Per the germline V gene (reference sequence), LNHNV is the CDR1 and YYDKDF is the CDR2. The CDR3, from cysteine to phenylalanine, totals 15 residues. The kept DNA is CDR3 alone, 45 bases in frame from the first base. Trimming at the junction amounts to 1 base on V and 6 bases on J, and the germline ends lie 13 bases apart. As concerns this clone: What this receptor recognizes is not known. No base quality values were provided; no much bigger clone lies one nucleotide off.

In total, over 600 healthy bone marrow donors made up the cohort. At the time of sampling, all cohort members were nominally healthy, though unrecorded immune exposures were likely present. The donor tested CMV seropositive and was one of the 289 seropositive cohort members. A peripheral blood sample was collected from each donor, and TCR beta sequencing was performed on peripheral blood mononuclear cells. The Qiagen DNeasy Blood Extraction Kit was used to extract genomic DNA from the blood cell samples. The sequence was collected from a woman in her fifties or sixties in good health and CMV-seropositive. In this chain, TRBV15 is recombined with TRBJ2-1; perhaps TRBD2 is the D gene, with 5 bases matching. What was sequenced was PBMCs. The nucleotides read TGTGCCACCAGCAGAGGATTTAGCGTTGGCAATGAGCAGTTCTTC. Translated, this is CATSRGFSVGNEQFF.